Sequencing of this T cell receptor beta chain was carried out in a study of cytomegalovirus exposure and HLA in healthy donors. Study details: Of several hundred genotyped donors, 70% to 85% clustered with self-reported Caucasian donors. The study, taken as a whole, reports: Based on reports, TCR beta sequences accurately predicted HLA-A and HLA-B alleles for most subjects. The productive fraction for most TCR beta V segments was about 87% or about 30% in an earlier analysis.

PCR employed 60 Vbeta and 13 Jbeta primers. Method: immunoSEQ multiplex PCR; TCRdb's copy keeps in-frame clones and lacks some. The sample has over 150,000 clones; under 90% are singletons. The CDR3 spans 17 residues. The germline V gene has CDR1 SSHAT and CDR2 FNYEAQ (reference sequence). After removal of 0 bases from V and 2 bases from J, the junction contained 6 bases not matched to a gene. Remarks on this clone: Its antigen is currently unknown.

The chain combines TRBV7-7 with TRBJ2-3; 9 positions agree with TRBD1. This TCR derives from a man under 40 in good health and CMV-seropositive. The sequenced sample was PBMCs. The CDR3 spells CASSLAVGTGPTDTQYF. The CDR3 nucleotides are TGTGCCAGCAGCTTAGCGGTGGGGACAGGGCCCACAGATACGCAGTATTTT.